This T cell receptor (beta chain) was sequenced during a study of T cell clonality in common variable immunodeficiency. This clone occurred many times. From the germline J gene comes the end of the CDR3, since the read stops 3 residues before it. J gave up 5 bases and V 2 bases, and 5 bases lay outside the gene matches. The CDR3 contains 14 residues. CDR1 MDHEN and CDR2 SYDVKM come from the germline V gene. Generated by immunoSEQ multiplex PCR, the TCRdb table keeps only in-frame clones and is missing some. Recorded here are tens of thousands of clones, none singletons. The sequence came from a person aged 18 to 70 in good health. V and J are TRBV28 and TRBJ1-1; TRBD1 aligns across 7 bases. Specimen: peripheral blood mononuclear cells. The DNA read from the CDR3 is TGTGCCAGCAGTTTACGAGGGGGCAAAACTGAA. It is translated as CASSLRGGKTE. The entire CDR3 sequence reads CASSLRGGKTEAFF. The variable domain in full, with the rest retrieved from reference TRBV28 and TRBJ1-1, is DVKVTQSSRYLVKRTGEKVFLECVQDMDHENMFWYRQDPGLGLRLIYFSYDVKMKEKGDIPEGYSVSREKKERFSLILESASTNQTSMYLCASSLRGGKTEAFFGQGTRLTVV.